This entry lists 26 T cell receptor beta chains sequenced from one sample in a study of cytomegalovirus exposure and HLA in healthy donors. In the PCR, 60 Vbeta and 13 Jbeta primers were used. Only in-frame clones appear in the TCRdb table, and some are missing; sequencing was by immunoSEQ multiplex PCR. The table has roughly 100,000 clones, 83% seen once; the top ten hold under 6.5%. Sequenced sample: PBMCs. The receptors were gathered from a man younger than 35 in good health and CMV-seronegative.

The CDR3 DNA is TGTGCCAGCAGCCGCCGGACAGGATTCCTTACTGAAGCTTTCTTT. It encodes CASSRRTGFLTEAFF. The V and J genes are TRBV14 and TRBJ1-1; 7 bases map to TRBD1. Germline V gene data show CDR1 as SGHDN and CDR2 as FVKESK. J lost 5 bases, V lost 4 bases, and 10 bases had no gene match. CDR3 length: 15 residues.

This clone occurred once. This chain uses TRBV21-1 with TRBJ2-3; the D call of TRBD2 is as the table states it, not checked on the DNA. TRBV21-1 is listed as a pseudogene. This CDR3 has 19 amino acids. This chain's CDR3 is CASRPTIYSGRAGADTQYF. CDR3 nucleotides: TGTGCCAGCAGACCCACCATTTATAGCGGGAGGGCCGGGGCAGATACGCAGTATTTT.

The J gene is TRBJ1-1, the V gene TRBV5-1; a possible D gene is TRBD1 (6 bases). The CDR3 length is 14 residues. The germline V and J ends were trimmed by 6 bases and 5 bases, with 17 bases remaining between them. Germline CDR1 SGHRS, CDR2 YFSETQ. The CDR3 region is CASNEAGARTEAFF. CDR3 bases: TGCGCCAGCAACGAGGCAGGGGCGCGGACTGAAGCTTTCTTT.

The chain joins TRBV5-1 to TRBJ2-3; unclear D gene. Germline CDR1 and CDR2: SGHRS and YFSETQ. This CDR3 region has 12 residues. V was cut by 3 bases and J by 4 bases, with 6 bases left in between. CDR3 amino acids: CASSSTADTQYF. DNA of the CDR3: TGCGCCAGCAGCTCAACTGCAGATACGCAGTATTTT.

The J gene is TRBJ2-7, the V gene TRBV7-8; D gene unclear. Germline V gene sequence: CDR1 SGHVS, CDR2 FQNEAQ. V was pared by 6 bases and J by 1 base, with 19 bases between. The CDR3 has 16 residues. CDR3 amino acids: CASRPAFSQRSYEQYF. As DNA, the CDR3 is TGTGCCAGCAGGCCAGCCTTTAGCCAAAGATCCTACGAGCAGTACTTC.

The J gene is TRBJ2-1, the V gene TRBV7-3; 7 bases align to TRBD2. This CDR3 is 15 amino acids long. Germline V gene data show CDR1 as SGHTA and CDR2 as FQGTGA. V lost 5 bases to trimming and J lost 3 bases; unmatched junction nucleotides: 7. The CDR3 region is CASSVARDYYNEQFF. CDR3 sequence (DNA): TGTGCCAGCAGCGTCGCCCGGGACTACTACAATGAGCAGTTCTTC. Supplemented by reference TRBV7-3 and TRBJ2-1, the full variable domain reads GAGVSQTPSNKVTEKGKYVELRCDPISGHTALYWYRQSLGQGPEFLIYFQGTGAADDSGLPNDRFFAVRPEGSVSTLKIQRTERGDSAVYLCASSVARDYYNEQFFGPGTRLTVL.

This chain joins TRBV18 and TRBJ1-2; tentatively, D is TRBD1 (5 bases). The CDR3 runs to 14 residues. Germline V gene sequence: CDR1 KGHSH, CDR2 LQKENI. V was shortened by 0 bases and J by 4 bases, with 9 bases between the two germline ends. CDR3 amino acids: CASSPPPGSYGYTF. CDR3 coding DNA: TGTGCCAGCTCACCACCTCCAGGGTCCTATGGCTACACCTTC.

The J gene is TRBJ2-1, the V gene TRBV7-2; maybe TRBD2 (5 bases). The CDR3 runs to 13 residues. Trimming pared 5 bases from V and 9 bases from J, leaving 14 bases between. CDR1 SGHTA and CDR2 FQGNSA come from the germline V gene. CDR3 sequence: CASSARRDGEQFF. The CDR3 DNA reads TGTGCCAGCAGCGCTCGCCGGGATGGTGAGCAGTTCTTC.

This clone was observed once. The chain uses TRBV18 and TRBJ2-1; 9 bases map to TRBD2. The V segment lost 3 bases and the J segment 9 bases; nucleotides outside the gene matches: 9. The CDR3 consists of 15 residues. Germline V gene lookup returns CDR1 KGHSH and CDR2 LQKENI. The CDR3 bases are TGTGCCAGCTCACCCGGAGCGGGGGGCGGTGGTGAGCAGTTCTTC. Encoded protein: CASSPGAGGGGEQFF.

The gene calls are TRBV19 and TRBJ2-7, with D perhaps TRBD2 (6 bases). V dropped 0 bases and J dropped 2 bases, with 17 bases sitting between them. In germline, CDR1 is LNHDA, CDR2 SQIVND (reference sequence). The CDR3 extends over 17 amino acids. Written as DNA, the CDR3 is TGTGCCAGTAGTATAGATTGGGCGGGGACGGAAGCCTACGAGCAGTACTTC. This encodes CASSIDWAGTEAYEQYF.

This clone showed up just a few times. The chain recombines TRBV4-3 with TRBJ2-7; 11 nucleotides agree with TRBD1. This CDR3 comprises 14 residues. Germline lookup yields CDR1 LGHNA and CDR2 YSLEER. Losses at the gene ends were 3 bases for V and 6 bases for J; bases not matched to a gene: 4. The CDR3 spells CASSHGQGAVEQYF. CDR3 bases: TGCGCCAGCAGCCACGGACAGGGGGCAGTCGAGCAGTACTTC.

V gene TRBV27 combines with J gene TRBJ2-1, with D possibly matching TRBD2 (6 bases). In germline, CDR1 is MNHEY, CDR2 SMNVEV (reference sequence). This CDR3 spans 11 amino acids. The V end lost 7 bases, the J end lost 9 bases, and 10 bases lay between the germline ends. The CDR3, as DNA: TGTGCCAGCACAGGAGGGAGTGAGCAGTTCTTC. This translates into CASTGGSEQFF.

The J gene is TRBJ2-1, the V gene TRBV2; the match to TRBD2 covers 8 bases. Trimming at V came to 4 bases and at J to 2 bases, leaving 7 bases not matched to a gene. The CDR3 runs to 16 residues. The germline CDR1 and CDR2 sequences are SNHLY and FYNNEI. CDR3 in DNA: TGTGCCAGCAGTGTTGGAGCGGGAGAAGCCTACAATGAGCAGTTCTTC. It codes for CASSVGAGEAYNEQFF.

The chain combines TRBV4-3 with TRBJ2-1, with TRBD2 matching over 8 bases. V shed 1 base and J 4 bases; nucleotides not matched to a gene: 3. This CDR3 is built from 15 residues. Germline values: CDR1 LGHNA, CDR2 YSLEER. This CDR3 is CASSQVASGYNEQFF. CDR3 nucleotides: TGCGCCAGCAGCCAAGTTGCTAGCGGGTACAATGAGCAGTTCTTC.

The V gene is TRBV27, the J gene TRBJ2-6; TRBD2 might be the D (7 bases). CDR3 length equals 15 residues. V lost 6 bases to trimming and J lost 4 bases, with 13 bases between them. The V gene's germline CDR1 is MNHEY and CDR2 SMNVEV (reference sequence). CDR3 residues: CASRDGGAGANVLTF. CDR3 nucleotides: TGTGCCAGCAGGGATGGGGGGGCAGGGGCCAACGTCCTGACTTTC.

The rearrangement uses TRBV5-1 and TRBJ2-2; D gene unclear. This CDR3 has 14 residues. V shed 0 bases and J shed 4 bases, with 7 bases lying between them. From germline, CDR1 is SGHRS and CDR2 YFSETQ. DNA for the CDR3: TGCGCCAGCAGCTTGGCCGAGGTCACCGGGGAGCTGTTTTTT. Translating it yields CASSLAEVTGELFF.

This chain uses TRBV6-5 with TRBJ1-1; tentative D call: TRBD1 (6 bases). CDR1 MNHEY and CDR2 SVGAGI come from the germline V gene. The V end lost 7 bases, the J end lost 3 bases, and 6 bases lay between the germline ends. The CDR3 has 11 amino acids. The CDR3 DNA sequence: TGTGCCAGCAAGGGGGACACTGAAGCTTTCTTT. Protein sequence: CASKGDTEAFF.

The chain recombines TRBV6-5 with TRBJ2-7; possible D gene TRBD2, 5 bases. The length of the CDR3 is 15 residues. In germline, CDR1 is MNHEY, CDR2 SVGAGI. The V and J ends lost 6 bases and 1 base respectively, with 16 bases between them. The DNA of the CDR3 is TGTGCCAGCAGCCTGGAGGATCTGCAGTCCTACGAGCAGTACTTC. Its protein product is CASSLEDLQSYEQYF.

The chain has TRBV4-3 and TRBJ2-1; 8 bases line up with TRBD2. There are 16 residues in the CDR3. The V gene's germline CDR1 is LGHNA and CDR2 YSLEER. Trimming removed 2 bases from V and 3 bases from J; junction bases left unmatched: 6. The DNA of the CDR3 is TGCGCCAGCAGCCAACTCGCGGGAGGTCGCTACAATGAGCAGTTCTTC. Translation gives CASSQLAGGRYNEQFF.

In DNA form, the CDR3 reads TGTGCCAGCAGCTTAGGCCTAGCGGGAAACCAAGAGACCCAGTACTTC. It specifies CASSLGLAGNQETQYF. J is TRBJ2-5 and V is TRBV7-2, with 9 bases fitting TRBD2. CDR1 SGHTA and CDR2 FQGNSA come from the germline V gene. The CDR3 is made up of 16 amino acids. The J segment lost 0 bases and the V segment lost 1 base, leaving 3 bases of the junction unmatched.

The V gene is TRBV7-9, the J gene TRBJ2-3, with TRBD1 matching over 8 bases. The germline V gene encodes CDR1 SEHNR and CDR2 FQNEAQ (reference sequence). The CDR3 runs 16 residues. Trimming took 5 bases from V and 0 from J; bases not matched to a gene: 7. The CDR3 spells CASSPRTGSSTDTQYF. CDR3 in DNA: TGTGCCAGCAGCCCTAGGACAGGGTCGAGCACAGATACGCAGTATTTT.

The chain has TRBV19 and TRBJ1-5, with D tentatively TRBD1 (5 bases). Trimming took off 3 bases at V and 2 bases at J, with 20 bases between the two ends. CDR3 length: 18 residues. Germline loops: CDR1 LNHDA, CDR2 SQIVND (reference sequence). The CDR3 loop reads CASSIHTRGGWGNQPQHF. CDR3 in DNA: TGTGCCAGTAGTATTCATACGAGGGGAGGATGGGGCAATCAGCCCCAGCATTTT. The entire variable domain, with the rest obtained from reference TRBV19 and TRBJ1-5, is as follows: DGGITQSPKYLFRKEGQNVTLSCEQNLNHDAMYWYRQDPGQGLRLIYYSQIVNDFQKGDIAEGYSVSREKKESFPLTVTSAQKNPTAFYLCASSIHTRGGWGNQPQHFGDGTRLSIL.

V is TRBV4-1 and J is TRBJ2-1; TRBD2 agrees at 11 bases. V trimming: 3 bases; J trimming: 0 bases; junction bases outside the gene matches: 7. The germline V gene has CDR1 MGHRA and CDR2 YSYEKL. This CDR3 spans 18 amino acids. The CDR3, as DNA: TGCGCCAGCAGCCAGCCTAGCGGGAGGTTTCGCTCCTACAATGAGCAGTTCTTC. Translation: CASSQPSGRFRSYNEQFF.

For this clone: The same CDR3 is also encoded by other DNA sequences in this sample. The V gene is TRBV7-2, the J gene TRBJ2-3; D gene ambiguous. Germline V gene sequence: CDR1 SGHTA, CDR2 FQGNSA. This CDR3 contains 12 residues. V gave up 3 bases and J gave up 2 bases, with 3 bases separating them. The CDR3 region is CASSFYTDTQYF. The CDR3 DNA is TGTGCCAGCAGCTTTTACACAGATACGCAGTATTTT.

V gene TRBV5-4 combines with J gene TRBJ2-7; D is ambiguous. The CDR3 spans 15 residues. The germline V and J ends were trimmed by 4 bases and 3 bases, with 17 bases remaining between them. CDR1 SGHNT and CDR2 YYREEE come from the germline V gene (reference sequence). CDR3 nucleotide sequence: TGTGCCAGCAGCCTGCTCAGCCTCGACTTCTACGAGCAGTACTTC. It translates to CASSLLSLDFYEQYF.

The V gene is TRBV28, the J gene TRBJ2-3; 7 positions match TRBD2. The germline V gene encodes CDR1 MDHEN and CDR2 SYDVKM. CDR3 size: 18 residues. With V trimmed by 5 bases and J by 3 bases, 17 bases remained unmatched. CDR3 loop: CASSPSPGLGSTTDTQYF. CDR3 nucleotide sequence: TGTGCCAGCAGTCCCTCTCCTGGACTAGGTAGTACTACAGATACGCAGTATTTT.